This T cell receptor (beta chain) was identified during a study of cytomegalovirus exposure and HLA in healthy donors. V dropped 0 bases and J dropped 4; count of bases not matched to a gene: 9. This CDR3 region has 15 residues. Germline-derived CDR1 and CDR2 are GTSNPN and SVGIG (reference sequence). This clone is a singleton in its sample. Its antigen remains unidentified. Measured with immunoSEQ multiplex PCR; TCRdb has only the in-frame clones, and not every one. This table holds about 400,000 clones, 75% to 90% found once. Regarding the study as a whole: Some public TCRs appeared in many individuals, while most sequences were rare. In the 120 or so validation repertoires, approximately 94% of cluster scores exceeded 0, per a later analysis.

Donors came from a validation cohort of some 130 subjects, distinct from the first 666-subject cohort. V is TRBV30 and J is TRBJ2-7; 7 nucleotides match TRBD1. The TCR originated in a woman younger than 30 in good health and CMV-seronegative. Sequenced material: PBMCs. The CDR3 region has the DNA TGTGCCTGGAGTGTAGGGCTAGGGGGCAGTTACGAGCAGTACTTC. It yields the protein CAWSVGLGGSYEQYF.